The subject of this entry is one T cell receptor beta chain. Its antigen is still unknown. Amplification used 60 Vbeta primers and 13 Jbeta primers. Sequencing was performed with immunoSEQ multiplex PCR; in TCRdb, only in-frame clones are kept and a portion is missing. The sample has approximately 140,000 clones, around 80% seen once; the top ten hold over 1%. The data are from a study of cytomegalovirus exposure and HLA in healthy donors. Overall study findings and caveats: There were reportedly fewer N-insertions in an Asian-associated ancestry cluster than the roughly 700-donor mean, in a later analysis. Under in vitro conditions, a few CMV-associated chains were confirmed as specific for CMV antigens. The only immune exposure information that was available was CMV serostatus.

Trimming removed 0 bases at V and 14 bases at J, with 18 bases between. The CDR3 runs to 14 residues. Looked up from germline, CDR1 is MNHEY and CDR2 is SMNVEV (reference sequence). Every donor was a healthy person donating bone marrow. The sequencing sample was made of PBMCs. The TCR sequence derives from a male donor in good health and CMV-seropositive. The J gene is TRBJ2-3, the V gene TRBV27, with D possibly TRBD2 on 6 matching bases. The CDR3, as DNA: TGTGCCAGCAGTTTATCTACTTCTAGCGCGGAGGCGTATTTT. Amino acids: CASSLSTSSAEAYF.